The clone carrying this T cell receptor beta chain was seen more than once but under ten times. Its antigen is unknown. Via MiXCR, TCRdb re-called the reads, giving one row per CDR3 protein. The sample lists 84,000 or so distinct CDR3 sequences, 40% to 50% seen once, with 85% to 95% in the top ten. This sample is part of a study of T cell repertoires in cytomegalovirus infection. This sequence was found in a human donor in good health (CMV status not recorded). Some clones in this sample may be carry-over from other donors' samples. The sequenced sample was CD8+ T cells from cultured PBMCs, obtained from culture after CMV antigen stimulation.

In DNA form, the CDR3 reads TGTGCCAGCAGCTTAGCCGGGGCGTTCTCTGGGGCCAACGTCCTGACTTTC. Translated, it gives CASSLAGAFSGANVLTF. The chain has TRBV7-2 and TRBJ2-6; D is tentatively TRBD1 or TRBD2 (5 bases each). V lost 0 bases and J 0 bases, leaving 9 bases between the germline ends. CDR1 is SGHTA and CDR2 is FQGNSA in the germline V gene. The CDR3 runs 17 residues.